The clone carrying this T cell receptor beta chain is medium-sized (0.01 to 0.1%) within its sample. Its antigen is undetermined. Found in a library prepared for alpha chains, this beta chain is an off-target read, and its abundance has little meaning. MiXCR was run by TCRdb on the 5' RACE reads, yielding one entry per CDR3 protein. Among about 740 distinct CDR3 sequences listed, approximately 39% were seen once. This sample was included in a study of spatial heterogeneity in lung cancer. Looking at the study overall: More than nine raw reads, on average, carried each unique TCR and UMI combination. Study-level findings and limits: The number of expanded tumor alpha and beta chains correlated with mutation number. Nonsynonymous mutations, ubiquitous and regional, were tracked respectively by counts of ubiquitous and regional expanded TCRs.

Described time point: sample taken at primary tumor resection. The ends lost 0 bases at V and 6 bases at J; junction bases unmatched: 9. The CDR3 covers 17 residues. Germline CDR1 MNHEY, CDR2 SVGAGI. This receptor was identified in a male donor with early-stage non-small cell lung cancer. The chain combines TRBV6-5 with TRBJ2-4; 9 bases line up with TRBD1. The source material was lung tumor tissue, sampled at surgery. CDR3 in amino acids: CASSYSGTGHRRNIQYF. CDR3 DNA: TGTGCCAGCAGTTACTCCGGGACAGGGCACCGGAGAAACATTCAGTACTTC.